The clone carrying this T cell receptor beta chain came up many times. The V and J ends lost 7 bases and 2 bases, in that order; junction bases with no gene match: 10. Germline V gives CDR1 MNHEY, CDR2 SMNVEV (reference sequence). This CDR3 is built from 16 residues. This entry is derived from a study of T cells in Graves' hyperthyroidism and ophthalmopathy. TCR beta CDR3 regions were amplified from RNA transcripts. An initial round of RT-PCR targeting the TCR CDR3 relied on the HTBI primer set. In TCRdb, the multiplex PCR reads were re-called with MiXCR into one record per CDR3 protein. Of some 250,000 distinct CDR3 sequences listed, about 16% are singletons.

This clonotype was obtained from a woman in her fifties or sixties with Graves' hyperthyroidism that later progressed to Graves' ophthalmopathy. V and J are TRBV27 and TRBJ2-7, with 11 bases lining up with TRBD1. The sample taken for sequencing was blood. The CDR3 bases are TGTGCCAGCACCCCAGCCGGACAGGGGGCCGCCTACGAGCAGTACTTC. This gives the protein CASTPAGQGAAYEQYF.